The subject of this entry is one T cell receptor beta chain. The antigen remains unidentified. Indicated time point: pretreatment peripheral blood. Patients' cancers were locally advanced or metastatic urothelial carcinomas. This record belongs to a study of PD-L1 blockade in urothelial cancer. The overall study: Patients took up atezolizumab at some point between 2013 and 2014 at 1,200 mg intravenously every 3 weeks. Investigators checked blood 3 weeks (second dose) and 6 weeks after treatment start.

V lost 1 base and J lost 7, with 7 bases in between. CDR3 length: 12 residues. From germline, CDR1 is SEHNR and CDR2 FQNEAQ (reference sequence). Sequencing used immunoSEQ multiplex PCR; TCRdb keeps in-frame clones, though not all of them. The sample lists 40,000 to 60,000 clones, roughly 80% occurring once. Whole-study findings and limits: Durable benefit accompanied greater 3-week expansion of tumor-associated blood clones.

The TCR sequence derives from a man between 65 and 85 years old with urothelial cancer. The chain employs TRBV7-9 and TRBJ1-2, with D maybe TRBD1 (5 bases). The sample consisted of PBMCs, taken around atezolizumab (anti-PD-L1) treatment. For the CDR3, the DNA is TGTGCCAGCAGCTTAGGACAGACTGGCTACACCTTC. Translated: CASSLGQTGYTF.